This T cell receptor (beta chain) was identified during a study of brain T cells in children with intractable seizures. General study findings and limits: Absence of clones before surgery may stem from lower sequencing depth. Patients' HCMV serostatus was unknown; virus specificity rests on CDR3 similarity alone.

Comment on this clone: Its antigen is not identified.

The CDR3 runs 14 residues. The V and J ends lost 0 bases and 4 bases respectively, with 4 bases between them. Germline V gives CDR1 MNHEY, CDR2 SMNVEV (reference sequence). Time point given: blood from clinic visit 5 months post-surgery; TSC patient then seizure free. The sequenced cases were selected for having the highest brain T cell transcript signatures. Some clones are missing from TCRdb's copy, which holds only in-frame ones; the method was immunoSEQ multiplex PCR. Counted here are a few hundred thousand clones, nearly 95% occurring once; the ten biggest clones make up 5.7%. The clonotype was recovered from a boy under two years old with tuberous sclerosis and intractable seizures. The chain links TRBV27 to TRBJ1-6; no definite D call. This sample comprised peripheral blood, obtained less than 6 months after surgery. CDR3: CASSLSGYNSPLHF. CDR3 DNA: TGTGCCAGCAGTTTATCGGGGTATAATTCACCCCTCCACTTT.